A single T cell receptor (beta chain) is shown here with its context. At one end, the junction sequence differs from germline, possibly due to a read error. Stable hyperthyroidism: no ophthalmopathy progression over 18 months of follow-up. The hyperthyroidism was newly diagnosed and had lasted under 2 months; the patients were aged 18 to 65. PBMCs were sourced from approximately 9.3 ml fresh peripheral blood. CDR3 length equals 15 residues. The germline V gene encodes CDR1 SNHLY and CDR2 FYNNEI. The source of the sample is a study of T cells in Graves' hyperthyroidism and ophthalmopathy. Study as a whole: The authors collected peripheral blood at initial diagnosis, before any treatment.

Amplified TCR beta CDR3 regions derived from RNA transcripts. First-round RT-PCR with HTBI primers amplified the TCR CDR3 region. One entry per CDR3 protein results from TCRdb running MiXCR on the multiplex PCR reads. Seen here are roughly 290,000 distinct CDR3 sequences, about an eighth observed once, and the top ten hold approximately 7.9%. The V and J genes are TRBV2 and TRBJ2-1; 9 nucleotides line up with TRBD1. The clonotype was recovered from a woman aged 40 to 49 with Graves' hyperthyroidism. The sequencing input was blood. This chain's CDR3 is CPSTLTTGGYNEQFF. CDR3 coding DNA: TGTCCCAGCACTCTAACGACAGGGGGTTACAATGAGCAGTTCTTC.